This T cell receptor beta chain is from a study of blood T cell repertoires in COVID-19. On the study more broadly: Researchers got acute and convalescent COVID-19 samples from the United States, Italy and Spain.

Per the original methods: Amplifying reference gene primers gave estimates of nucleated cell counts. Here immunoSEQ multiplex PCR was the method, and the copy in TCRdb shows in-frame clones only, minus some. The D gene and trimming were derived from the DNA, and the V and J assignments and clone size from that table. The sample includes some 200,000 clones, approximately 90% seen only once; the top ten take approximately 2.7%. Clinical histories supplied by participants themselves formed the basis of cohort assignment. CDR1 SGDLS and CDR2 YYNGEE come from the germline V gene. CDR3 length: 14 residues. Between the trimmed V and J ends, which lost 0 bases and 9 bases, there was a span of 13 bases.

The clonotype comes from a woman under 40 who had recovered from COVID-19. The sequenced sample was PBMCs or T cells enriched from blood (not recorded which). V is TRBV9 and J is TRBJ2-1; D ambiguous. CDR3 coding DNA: TGTGCCAGCAGCGTAGATCATGCAGCGATTGAGCAGTTCTTC. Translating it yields CASSVDHAAIEQFF.